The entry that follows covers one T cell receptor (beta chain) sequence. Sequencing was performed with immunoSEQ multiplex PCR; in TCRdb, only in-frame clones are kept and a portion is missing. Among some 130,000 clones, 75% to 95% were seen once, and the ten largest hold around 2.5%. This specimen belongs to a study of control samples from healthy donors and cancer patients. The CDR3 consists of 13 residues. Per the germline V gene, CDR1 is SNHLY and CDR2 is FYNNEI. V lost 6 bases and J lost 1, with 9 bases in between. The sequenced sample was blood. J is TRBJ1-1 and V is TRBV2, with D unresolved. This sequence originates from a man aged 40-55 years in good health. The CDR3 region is CASRISPNTEAFF. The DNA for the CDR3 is TGTGCCAGCAGAATTTCACCGAACACTGAAGCTTTCTTT.